The 17 T cell receptor beta chains in this list originate from one sample, sequenced in a study of T-cell memory formation after mild COVID-19. TCRdb re-analysed the 5' RACE reads in MiXCR, keeping a single row per CDR3 protein. Among roughly 200,000 distinct CDR3 sequences listed, around 9.1% were seen once. The sequenced material came from PBMCs or a T cell subset sorted from them (not recorded which). Source of these receptors: a man aged 18 to 29 who had mild COVID-19 (a few samples of this study predate the infection). Cell type and time point are not known.

The V gene is TRBV6-2 or TRBV6-3, the J gene TRBJ1-5; TRBD1 might be the D (5 bases). Germline CDR1 and CDR2: MNHEY and SVGEGT. CDR3 length equals 16 residues. Trimming pared 6 bases from V and 0 bases from J, leaving 15 bases between. CDR3 in amino acids: CASSRYRQTSNQPQHF. In DNA, the CDR3 is TGTGCCAGCAGCCGGTATAGACAGACTAGCAATCAGCCCCAGCATTTT.

This clonotype was counted ten times or more. The V call is TRBV6-5, the J call TRBJ2-1; the match to TRBD1 covers 8 bases. This CDR3 comprises 15 residues. Germline V gene sequence: CDR1 MNHEY, CDR2 SVGAGI. Unmatched junction bases numbered 7, after V lost 2 bases and J lost 7 bases. The DNA for the CDR3 is TGTGCCAGCAGTTACGCTTGGACAGGGACTAATGAGCAGTTCTTC. This codes for CASSYAWTGTNEQFF.

This clonotype was counted only a few times. The J gene is TRBJ2-4, the V gene TRBV5-1; D remains unclear. The length of the CDR3 is 14 residues. CDR1 is SGHRS and CDR2 is YFSETQ in the germline V gene. Trimming left V 4 bases short and J 0 bases short, with 8 bases between. The CDR3 nucleotides are TGCGCCAGCAGCCCCACGAGAGCCAAAAACATTCAGTACTTC. It is translated as CASSPTRAKNIQYF.

The chain employs TRBV6-5 and TRBJ2-3; perhaps TRBD1 as D (6 bases). The length of the CDR3 is 12 residues. V was shortened by 7 bases and J by 6 bases, with 11 bases between the two germline ends. Germline values: CDR1 MNHEY, CDR2 SVGAGI. In DNA form, the CDR3 reads TGTGCCAGCAACCAAAGGGGGGATACGCAGTATTTT. Translated, it gives CASNQRGDTQYF.

The chain uses TRBV3-1 and TRBJ1-1, with a weak D call TRBD1 (5 bases). There are 12 residues in the CDR3. Trimming removed 4 bases at V and 8 bases at J, with 11 bases between. Germline assignment: CDR1 LGHDT and CDR2 YNNKEL (reference sequence). The CDR3 bases are TGTGCCAGCAGCCCCCGGGGCCAGGAAGCTTTCTTT. Its translation is CASSPRGQEAFF.

This clonotype came up a few times. The chain couples TRBV5-1 to TRBJ1-2; TRBD1 aligns across 8 bases. Trimming cost V 0 bases and J 3 bases; bases outside gene matches: 4. The length of the CDR3 is 15 residues. The germline V gene has CDR1 SGHRS and CDR2 YFSETQ. The CDR3 region is CASSLEGQGDYGYTF. The CDR3 DNA follows: TGCGCCAGCAGCTTGGAAGGACAGGGAGACTATGGCTACACCTTC.

This clonotype turned up a few times. The chain combines TRBV29-1 with TRBJ1-2, with D unresolved. CDR1 is SQVTM, CDR2 ANQGSEA, per germline. CDR3 length equals 12 residues. V gave up 3 bases and J gave up 7 bases, with 12 bases separating them. CDR3 sequence reads: CSVEVPAGGYTF. Here the CDR3 DNA reads TGCAGCGTTGAGGTCCCCGCGGGTGGCTACACCTTC.

In its sample, this clonotype was seen a few times. The chain joins TRBV27 to TRBJ2-3; 8 bases fit TRBD2. Trimming cost V 5 bases and J 9 bases; bases outside gene matches: 10. Germline CDR1 is MNHEY and CDR2 is SMNVEV (reference sequence). The CDR3 is 14 amino acids. The CDR3 protein is CASSPFGGDGTQYF. The CDR3 DNA sequence: TGTGCCAGCAGTCCGTTCGGGGGGGATGGGACGCAGTATTTT.

This clonotype showed up just a few times. The J gene is TRBJ2-5, the V gene TRBV19, with 12 bases aligning to TRBD2. CDR1 is LNHDA and CDR2 is SQIVND in the germline V gene (reference sequence). This CDR3 comprises 16 residues. V trimming: 4 bases; J trimming: 1 base; junction bases outside the gene matches: 4. CDR3 sequence: CASSTTSGGFQETQYF. The CDR3 bases are TGTGCCAGTAGTACCACTAGCGGGGGGTTCCAAGAGACCCAGTACTTC.

About this clonotype: The germline gene is not matched at one end of the junction; a read error may be the cause. V gene TRBV3-1 combines with J gene TRBJ1-1; TRBD1 aligns across 7 bases. This CDR3 is built from 14 residues. Germline V gene lookup returns CDR1 LGHDT and CDR2 YNNKEL (reference sequence). Written as DNA, the CDR3 is TGTGCAAGCAGGATCCGGGACAGTCAAACTGAAGCTTTCTTT. This gives the protein CASRIRDSQTEAFF.

The chain has TRBV19 and TRBJ2-3, with D unclear. V lost 6 bases and J lost 4, with 11 bases in between. Germline V gene sequence: CDR1 LNHDA, CDR2 SQIVND (reference sequence). The CDR3 contains 13 residues. The CDR3 DNA follows: TGTGCCAGTAGAAAGACCGGTCCAGATACGCAGTATTTT. It yields the protein CASRKTGPDTQYF.

This clonotype was recorded many times. CDR3 nucleotide sequence: TGTGCCAGCAGCTTAGCAGGGGCGAGCAACGAGCAGTACTTC. Translation gives CASSLAGASNEQYF. The chain links TRBV7-9 to TRBJ2-7, with D perhaps TRBD1 (5 bases). Trimming cost V 0 bases and J 5 bases, with 11 bases left between them. This CDR3 contains 14 residues. From germline, CDR1 is SEHNR and CDR2 FQNEAQ (reference sequence).

The chain uses TRBV10-3 and TRBJ2-6; the D gene is possibly TRBD2 (5 bases). This CDR3 spans 16 amino acids. Looked up from germline, CDR1 is ENHRY and CDR2 is SYGVKD. V was clipped by 1 base and J by 2 bases, with 9 bases between them. CDR3 sequence reads: CAISEYEGAGANVLTF. The DNA of the CDR3 is TGTGCCATCAGTGAGTACGAGGGAGCTGGGGCCAACGTCCTGACTTTC.

This chain joins TRBV7-9 and TRBJ2-4; 10 bases agree with TRBD2. Germline V gene lookup returns CDR1 SEHNR and CDR2 FQNEAQ (reference sequence). With V trimmed by 5 bases and J by 0 bases, 16 bases remained unmatched. There are 20 residues in the CDR3. The CDR3 DNA reads as TGTGCCAGCAGCGGCAGTTGGGCTAGCGGGGGTGGATTAGCCAAAAACATTCAGTACTTC. Translated, it gives CASSGSWASGGGLAKNIQYF.

This clonotype was observed a few times. The chain joins TRBV9 to TRBJ1-2, with D possibly matching TRBD1 (5 bases). Trimming removed 0 bases at V and 4 bases at J, with 13 bases between. The germline V gene has CDR1 SGDLS and CDR2 YYNGEE. The CDR3 runs to 15 residues. CDR3 amino acids: CASSVDRGKTYGYTF. The DNA for the CDR3 is TGTGCCAGCAGCGTAGATCGGGGGAAGACCTATGGCTACACCTTC.

The CDR3 DNA follows: TGTGCCAGCAGGCCACAGGGGGCTAACTCTGGAAACACCATATATTTT. Its translation: CASRPQGANSGNTIYF. The gene calls are TRBV28 and TRBJ1-3, with 9 bases fitting TRBD1. This CDR3 is 16 amino acids long. Trimming cost V 6 bases and J 0 bases; bases outside gene matches: 6. Germline lookup yields CDR1 MDHEN and CDR2 SYDVKM. Full variable domain (missing parts from reference TRBV28 and TRBJ1-3): DVKVTQSSRYLVKRTGEKVFLECVQDMDHENMFWYRQDPGLGLRLIYFSYDVKMKEKGDIPEGYSVSREKKERFSLILESASTNQTSMYLCASRPQGANSGNTIYFGEGSWLTVV.

In this sample, this clonotype turned up a few times. The chain employs TRBV10-3 and TRBJ2-6, with 9 positions matching TRBD1. Germline V gene data show CDR1 as ENHRY and CDR2 as SYGVKD. The CDR3 loop spans 16 amino acids. CDR3 nucleotide sequence: TGTGCTTCAGTCCCGGGACAGGGAACCGGGGCCAACGTCCTGACTTTC. It encodes CASVPGQGTGANVLTF.